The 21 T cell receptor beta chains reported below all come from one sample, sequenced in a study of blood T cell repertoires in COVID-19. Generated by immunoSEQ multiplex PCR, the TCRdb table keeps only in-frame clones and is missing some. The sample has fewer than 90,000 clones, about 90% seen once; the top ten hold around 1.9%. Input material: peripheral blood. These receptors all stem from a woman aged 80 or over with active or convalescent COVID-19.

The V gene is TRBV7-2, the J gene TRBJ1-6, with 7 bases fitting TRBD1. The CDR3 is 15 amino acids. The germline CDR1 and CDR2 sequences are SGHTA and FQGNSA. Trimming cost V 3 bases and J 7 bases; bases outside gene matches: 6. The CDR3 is CASSFLGQRNSPLHF. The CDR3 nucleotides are TGTGCCAGCAGCTTTTTGGGACAGCGGAATTCACCCCTCCACTTT.

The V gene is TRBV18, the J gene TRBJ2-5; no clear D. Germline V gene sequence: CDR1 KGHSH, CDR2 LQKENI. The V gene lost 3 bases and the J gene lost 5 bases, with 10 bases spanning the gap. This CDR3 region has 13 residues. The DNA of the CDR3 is TGTGCCAGCTCACCCCAGGCTCTGGAGACCCAGTACTTC. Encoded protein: CASSPQALETQYF. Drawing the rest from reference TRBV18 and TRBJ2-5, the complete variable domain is NAGVMQNPRHLVRRRGQEARLRCSPMKGHSHVYWYRQLPEEGLKFMVYLQKENIIDESGMPKERFSAEFPKEGPSILRIQQVVRGDSAAYFCASSPQALETQYFGPGTRLLVL.

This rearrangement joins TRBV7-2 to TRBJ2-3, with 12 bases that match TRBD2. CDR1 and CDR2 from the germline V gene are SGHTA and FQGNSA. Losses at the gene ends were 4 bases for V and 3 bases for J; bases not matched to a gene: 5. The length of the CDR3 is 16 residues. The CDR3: CASSSPLAGGTDTQYF. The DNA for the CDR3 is TGTGCCAGCAGCTCCCCTCTAGCGGGGGGGACAGATACGCAGTATTTT. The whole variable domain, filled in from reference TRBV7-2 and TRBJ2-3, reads GAGVSQSPSNKVTEKGKDVELRCDPISGHTALYWYRQSLGQGLEFLIYFQGNSAPDKSGLPSDRFSAERTGGSVSTLTIQRTQQEDSAVYLCASSSPLAGGTDTQYFGPGTRLTVL.

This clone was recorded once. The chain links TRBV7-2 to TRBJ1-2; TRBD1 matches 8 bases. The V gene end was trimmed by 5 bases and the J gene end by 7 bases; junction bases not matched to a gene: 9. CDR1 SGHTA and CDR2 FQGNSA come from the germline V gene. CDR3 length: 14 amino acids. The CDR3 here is CASSPRTGLSGYTF. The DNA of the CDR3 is TGTGCCAGCAGCCCCCGGACAGGGCTGAGTGGCTACACCTTC.

CDR3 coding DNA: TGCGCCAGCAGCTTGGTCCAGGGGTATGGCTACACCTTC. This sequence encodes CASSLVQGYGYTF. The chain is built from TRBV5-1 and TRBJ1-2; tentatively, D is TRBD1 (6 bases). The CDR3 has 13 residues. CDR1 is SGHRS, CDR2 YFSETQ, per germline. Trimming removed 0 bases at V and 5 bases at J, with 8 bases between.

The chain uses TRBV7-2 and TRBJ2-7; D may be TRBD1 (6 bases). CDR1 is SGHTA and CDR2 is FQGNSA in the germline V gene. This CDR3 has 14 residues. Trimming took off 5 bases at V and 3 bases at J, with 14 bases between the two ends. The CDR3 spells CASSPFQGNYEQYF. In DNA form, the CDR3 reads TGTGCCAGCAGCCCTTTTCAGGGGAACTACGAGCAGTACTTC. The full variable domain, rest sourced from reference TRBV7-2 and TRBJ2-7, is GAGVSQSPSNKVTEKGKDVELRCDPISGHTALYWYRQSLGQGLEFLIYFQGNSAPDKSGLPSDRFSAERTGGSVSTLTIQRTQQEDSAVYLCASSPFQGNYEQYFGPGTRLTVT.

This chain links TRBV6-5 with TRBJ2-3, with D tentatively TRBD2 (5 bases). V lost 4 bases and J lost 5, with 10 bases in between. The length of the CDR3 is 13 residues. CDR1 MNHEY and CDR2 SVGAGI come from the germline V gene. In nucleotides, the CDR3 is TGTGCCAGCAGTTCCCCCGGAGGAGATACGCAGTATTTT. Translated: CASSSPGGDTQYF.

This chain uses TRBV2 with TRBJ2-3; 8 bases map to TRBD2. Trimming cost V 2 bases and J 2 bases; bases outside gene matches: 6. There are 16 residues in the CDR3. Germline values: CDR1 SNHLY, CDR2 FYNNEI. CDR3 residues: CASSENKRGNTDTQYF. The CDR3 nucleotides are TGTGCCAGCAGTGAAAACAAGCGGGGGAACACAGATACGCAGTATTTT.

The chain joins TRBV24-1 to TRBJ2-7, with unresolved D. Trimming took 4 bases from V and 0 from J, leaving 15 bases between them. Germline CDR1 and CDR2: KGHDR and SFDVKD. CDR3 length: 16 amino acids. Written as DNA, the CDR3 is TGTGCCACCAGTGACCACCCGGCGGAAAGCTCCTACGAGCAGTACTTC. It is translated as CATSDHPAESSYEQYF.

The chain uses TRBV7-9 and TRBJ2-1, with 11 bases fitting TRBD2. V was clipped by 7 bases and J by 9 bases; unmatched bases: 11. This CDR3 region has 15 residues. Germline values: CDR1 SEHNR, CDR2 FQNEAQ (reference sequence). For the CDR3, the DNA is TGTGCCAGCACCCTATGGGCTAGCGGGAGGTTTGAGCAGTTCTTC. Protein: CASTLWASGRFEQFF.

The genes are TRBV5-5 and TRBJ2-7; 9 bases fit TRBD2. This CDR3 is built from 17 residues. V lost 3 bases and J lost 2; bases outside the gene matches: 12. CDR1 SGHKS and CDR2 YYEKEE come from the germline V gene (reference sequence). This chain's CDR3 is CASSSPYASGVPYEQYF. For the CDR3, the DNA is TGTGCCAGCAGCTCTCCCTACGCTAGCGGGGTGCCCTACGAGCAGTACTTC.

The CDR3 DNA follows: TGCAGTGGACTAGACGAGACCCAGTACTTC. Its protein is CSGLDETQYF. V usage is TRBV20-1 and J usage is TRBJ2-5, with D possibly TRBD2 on 6 matching bases. V was cut by 7 bases and J by 5 bases, with 8 bases left in between. The CDR3 has 10 amino acids. Looked up from germline, CDR1 is DFQATT and CDR2 is SNEGSKA (reference sequence).

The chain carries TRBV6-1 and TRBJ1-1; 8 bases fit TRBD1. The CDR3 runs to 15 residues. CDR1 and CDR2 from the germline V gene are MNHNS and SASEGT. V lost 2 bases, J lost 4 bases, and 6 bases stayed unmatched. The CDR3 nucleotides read TGTGCCAGCAGTGAAACCAGGGGGCGCGGCACTGAAGCTTTCTTT. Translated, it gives CASSETRGRGTEAFF.

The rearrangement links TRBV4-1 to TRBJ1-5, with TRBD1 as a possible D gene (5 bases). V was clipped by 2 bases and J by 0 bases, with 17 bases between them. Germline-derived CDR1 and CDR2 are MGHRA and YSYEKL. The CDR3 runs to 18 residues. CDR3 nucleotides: TGCGCCAGCAGCCAAACCCCCGGGACTCCAGATAGCAATCAGCCCCAGCATTTT. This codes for CASSQTPGTPDSNQPQHF.

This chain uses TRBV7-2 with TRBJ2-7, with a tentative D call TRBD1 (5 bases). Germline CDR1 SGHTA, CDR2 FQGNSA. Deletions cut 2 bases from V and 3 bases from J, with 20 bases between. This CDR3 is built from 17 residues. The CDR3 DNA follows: TGTGCCAGCAGCTTATCTGCAGGGATGGTTCCGATCTACGAGCAGTACTTC. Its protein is CASSLSAGMVPIYEQYF.

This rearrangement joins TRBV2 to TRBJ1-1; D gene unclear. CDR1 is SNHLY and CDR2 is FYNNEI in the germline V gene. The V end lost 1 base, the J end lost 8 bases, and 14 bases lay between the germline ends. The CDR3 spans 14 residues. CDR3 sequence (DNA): TGTGCCAGCAGTGAAGACAGCACCCTCAGGGAAGCTTTCTTT. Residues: CASSEDSTLREAFF.

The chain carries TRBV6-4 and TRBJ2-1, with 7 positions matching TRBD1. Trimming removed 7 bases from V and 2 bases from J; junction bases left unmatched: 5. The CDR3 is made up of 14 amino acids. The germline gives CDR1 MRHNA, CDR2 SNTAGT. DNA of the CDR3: TGTGCCAGCACTCGACAGGGAACCTACAATGAGCAGTTCTTC. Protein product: CASTRQGTYNEQFF.

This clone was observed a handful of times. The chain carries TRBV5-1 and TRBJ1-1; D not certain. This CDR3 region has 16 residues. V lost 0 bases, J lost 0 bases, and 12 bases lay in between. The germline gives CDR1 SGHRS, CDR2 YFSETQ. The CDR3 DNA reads TGCGCCAGCAGCTTGGTTCCGGGAATCATGAACACTGAAGCTTTCTTT. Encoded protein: CASSLVPGIMNTEAFF.

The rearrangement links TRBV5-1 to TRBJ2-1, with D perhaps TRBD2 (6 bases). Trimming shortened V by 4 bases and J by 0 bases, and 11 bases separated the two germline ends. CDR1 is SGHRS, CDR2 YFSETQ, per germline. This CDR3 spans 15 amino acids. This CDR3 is CASSLGGISYNEQFF. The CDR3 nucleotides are TGCGCCAGCAGCCTTGGAGGGATCTCCTACAATGAGCAGTTCTTC.

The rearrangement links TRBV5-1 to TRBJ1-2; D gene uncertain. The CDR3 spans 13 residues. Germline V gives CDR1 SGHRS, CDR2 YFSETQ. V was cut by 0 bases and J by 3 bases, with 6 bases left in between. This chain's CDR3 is CASSLEVDYGYTF. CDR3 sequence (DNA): TGCGCCAGCAGCTTGGAAGTAGACTATGGCTACACCTTC.

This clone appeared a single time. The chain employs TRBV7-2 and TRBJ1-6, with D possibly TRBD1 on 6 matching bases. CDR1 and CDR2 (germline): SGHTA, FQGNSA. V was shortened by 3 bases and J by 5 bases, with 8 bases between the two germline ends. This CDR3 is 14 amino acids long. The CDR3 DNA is TGTGCCAGCAGCTTTACAGGGAATAATTCACCCCTCCACTTT. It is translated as CASSFTGNNSPLHF.